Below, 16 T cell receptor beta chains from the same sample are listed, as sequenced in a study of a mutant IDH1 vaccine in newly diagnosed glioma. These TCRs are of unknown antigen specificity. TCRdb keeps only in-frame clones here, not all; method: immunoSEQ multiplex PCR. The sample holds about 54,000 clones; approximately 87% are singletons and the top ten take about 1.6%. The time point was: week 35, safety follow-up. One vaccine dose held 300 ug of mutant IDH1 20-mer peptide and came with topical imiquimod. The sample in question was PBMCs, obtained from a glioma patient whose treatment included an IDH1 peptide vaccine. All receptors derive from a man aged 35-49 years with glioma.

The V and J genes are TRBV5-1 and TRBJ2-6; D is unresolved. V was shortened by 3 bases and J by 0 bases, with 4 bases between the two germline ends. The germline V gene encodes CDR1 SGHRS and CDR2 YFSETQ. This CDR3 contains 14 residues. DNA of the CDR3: TGCGCCAGCAGCTCTACCTCTGGGGCCAACGTCCTGACTTTC. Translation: CASSSTSGANVLTF.

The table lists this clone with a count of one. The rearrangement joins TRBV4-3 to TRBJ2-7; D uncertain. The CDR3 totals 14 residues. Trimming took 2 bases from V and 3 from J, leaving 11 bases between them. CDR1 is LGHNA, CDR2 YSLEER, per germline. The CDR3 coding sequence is TGCGCCAGCAGCCAAAATCGTATCGGCTACGAGCAGTACTTC. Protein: CASSQNRIGYEQYF.

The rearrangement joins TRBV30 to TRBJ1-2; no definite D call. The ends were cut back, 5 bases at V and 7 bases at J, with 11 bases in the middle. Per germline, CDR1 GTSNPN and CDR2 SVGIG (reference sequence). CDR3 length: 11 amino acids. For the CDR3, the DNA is TGTGCCTGGGGGGAGCTTCTTGGCTACACCTTC. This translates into CAWGELLGYTF.

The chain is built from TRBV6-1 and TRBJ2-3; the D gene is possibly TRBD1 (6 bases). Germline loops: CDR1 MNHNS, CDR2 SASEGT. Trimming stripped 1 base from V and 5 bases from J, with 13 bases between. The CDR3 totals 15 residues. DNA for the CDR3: TGTGCCAGCAGTGAAGTGCCCCTAGGGGGAGATACGCAGTATTTT. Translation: CASSEVPLGGDTQYF.

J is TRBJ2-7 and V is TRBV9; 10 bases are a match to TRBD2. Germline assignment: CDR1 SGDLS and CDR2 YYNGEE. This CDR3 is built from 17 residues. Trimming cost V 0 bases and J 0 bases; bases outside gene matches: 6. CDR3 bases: TGTGCCAGCAGCGTAGGGGACGGACTAGCGGCCTCCTACGAGCAGTACTTC. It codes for CASSVGDGLAASYEQYF.

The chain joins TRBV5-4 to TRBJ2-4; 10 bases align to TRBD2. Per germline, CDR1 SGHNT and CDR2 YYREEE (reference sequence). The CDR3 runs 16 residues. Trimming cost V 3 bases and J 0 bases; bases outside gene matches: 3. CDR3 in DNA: TGTGCCAGCAGCTCGTTAGCGGGGGGAGCCAAAAACATTCAGTACTTC. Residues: CASSSLAGGAKNIQYF.

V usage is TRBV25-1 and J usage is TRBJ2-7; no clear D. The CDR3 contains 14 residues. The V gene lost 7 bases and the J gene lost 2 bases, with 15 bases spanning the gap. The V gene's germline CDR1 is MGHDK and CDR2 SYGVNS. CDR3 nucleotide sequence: TGTGCCAGCAAGTTAATAGACGGAACCTACGAGCAGTACTTC. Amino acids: CASKLIDGTYEQYF.

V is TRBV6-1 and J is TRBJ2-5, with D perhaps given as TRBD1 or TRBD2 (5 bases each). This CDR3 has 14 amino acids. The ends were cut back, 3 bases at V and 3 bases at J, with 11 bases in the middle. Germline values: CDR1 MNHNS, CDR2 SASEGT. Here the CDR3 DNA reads TGTGCCAGCAGTGATCCGGGGCCTGAAGAGACCCAGTACTTC. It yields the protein CASSDPGPEETQYF.

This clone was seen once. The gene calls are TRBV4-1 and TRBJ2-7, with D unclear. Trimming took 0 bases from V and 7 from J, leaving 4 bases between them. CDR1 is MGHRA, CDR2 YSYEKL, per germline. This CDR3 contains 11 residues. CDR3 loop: CASSQEAEQYF. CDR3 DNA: TGCGCCAGCAGCCAAGAGGCTGAGCAGTACTTC.

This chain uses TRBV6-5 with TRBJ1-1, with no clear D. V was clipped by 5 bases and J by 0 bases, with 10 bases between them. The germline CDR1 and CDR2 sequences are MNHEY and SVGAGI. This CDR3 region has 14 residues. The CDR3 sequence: CASSVGRLNTEAFF. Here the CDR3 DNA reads TGTGCCAGCAGTGTTGGTCGTTTGAACACTGAAGCTTTCTTT.

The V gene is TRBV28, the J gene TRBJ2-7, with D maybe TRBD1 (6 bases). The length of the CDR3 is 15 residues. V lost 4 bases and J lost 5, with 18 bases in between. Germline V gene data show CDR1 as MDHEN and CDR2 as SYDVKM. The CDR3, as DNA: TGTGCCAGCAGTTCCCCTGACAGGCCCGGGGACGAGCAGTACTTC. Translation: CASSSPDRPGDEQYF. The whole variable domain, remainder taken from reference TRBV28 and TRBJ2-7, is DVKVTQSSRYLVKRTGEKVFLECVQDMDHENMFWYRQDPGLGLRLIYFSYDVKMKEKGDIPEGYSVSREKKERFSLILESASTNQTSMYLCASSSPDRPGDEQYFGPGTRLTVT.

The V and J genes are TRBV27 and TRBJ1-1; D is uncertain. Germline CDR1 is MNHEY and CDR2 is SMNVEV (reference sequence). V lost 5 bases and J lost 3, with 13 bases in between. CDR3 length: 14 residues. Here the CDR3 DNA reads TGTGCCAGCAGTCTCGCGGGTTGGTACACTGAAGCTTTCTTT. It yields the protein CASSLAGWYTEAFF.

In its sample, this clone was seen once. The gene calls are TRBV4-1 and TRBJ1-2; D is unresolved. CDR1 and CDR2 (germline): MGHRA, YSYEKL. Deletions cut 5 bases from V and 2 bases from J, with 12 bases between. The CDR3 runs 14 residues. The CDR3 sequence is CASSLMVENYGYTF. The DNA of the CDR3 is TGCGCCAGCAGCTTGATGGTTGAGAACTATGGCTACACCTTC.

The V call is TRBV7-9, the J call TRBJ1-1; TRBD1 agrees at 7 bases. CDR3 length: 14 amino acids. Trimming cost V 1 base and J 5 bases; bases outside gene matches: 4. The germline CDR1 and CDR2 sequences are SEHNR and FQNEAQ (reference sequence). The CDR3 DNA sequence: TGTGCCAGCAGCTTAGAGGGGGCGGGTACTGAAGCTTTCTTT. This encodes CASSLEGAGTEAFF.

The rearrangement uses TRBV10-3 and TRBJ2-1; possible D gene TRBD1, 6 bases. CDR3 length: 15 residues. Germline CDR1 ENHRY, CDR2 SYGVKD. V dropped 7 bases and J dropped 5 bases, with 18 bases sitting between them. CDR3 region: CAINPTGDKNNEQFF. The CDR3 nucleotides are TGTGCCATCAACCCGACAGGAGATAAAAACAATGAGCAGTTCTTC.

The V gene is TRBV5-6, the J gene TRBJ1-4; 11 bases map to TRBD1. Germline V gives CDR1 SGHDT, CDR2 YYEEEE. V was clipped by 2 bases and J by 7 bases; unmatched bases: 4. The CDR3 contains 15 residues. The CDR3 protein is CASSLGDRGSEKLFF. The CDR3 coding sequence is TGTGCCAGCAGCTTAGGGGACAGGGGGTCTGAAAAACTGTTTTTT.